This TCR beta chain was identified in a study of cytomegalovirus exposure and HLA in healthy donors (dated by TCRdb to 2015 to 2018). Study-level background: According to an earlier analysis of 587 of the donors, 150 million to 200 million T cells yielded over 90 million unique TCR beta sequences and approximately 300 Gb of sequence data. Among 300 to 500 genotyped donors of the cohort, an average of approximately 240,000 unique TCR beta nucleotide sequences was sequenced per donor, of which about 18% were non-productive. Five DR-DQ haplotypes were handled as single units for association and clustering, since linkage in the cohort was strong. In the later analysis, no new phenotypic data were used to find candidate immune exposures; instead, reliance was placed on TCR beta sequences and their occurrence across donors. Donor age, sex, ethnicity and CMV serostatus were collected together with the repertoire data. Genome-wide SNP genotypes for about three fifths of the roughly 700 donors were used in a later genetic analysis, which treated that subset as a discovery cohort. The study used immunosequencing to profile the T cell repertoires of about 670 subjects and linked those repertoires to cytomegalovirus serostatus. The aim of the study was to test whether cataloging public T cell receptors could identify signatures of past pathogen exposure. An earlier analysis of several hundred of the donors applied high-throughput TCR beta sequencing to assess whether each TCR beta V gene segment acted as functional or pseudogenic. The genetic ancestry cluster associated with self-reported Caucasian donors included about 81% of the 300 to 450 genotyped donors. Roughly 300 gigabases of sequencing data and roughly 81 million unique TCR sequences made up an early release that covered 500 to 700 HLA-typed donors. High-throughput TCR immunosequencing, statistical association of individual TCRs with disease status, and machine learning were combined to predict cytomegalovirus infection status. Every repertoire in the discovery cohort had been generated on one and the same sequencing platform. Typing coverage varied by locus: about 629-630 donors for A, B, C, DRB1 and DQB1; under 550 for DQA1; approximately 570 for DPA1; approximately 470 for DPB1. A separate validation cohort of more than 100 different subjects was used in addition to the 666-subject first cohort. In a later analysis, previously published TCR beta repertoires from 666 donors were re-analyzed and high-resolution HLA genotyping was added so that TCR occurrence patterns could be studied. Both class I and class II loci were covered by HLA typing, at four-digit resolution. Overall results and qualifications from the work: In vitro tests confirmed that a few of the cytomegalovirus-associated TCR beta chains recognize cytomegalovirus antigens. About 15 rarely observed V segments, including chromosome 9 orphons, were excluded from the earlier analysis of just under 600 of the donors because counts were too low. Sequencing depth was assumed to be roughly uniform across donors in the presence/absence analyses, though that assumption may not hold. In this cohort, only TCR beta chains were sequenced, and detectable features were limited by the absence of alpha or paired-chain data. The classifier was reported to diagnose cytomegalovirus status with high specificity and sensitivity in both the original and validation cohorts. A later analysis found that most CMV-associated TCR beta chains appeared HLA-restricted, with HLA associations seemingly driven largely by CMV exposure. An association between a missense DCLRE1C variant and V-gene and J-gene trimming of TCR beta chains was found in a later genetic analysis and replicated in an independent cohort. A cluster of highly shared sequence variants was judged likely to represent a technical artifact of the sequencing pipeline. Because some donors lacked HLA typing at each locus, the association tests relied only on the typed subset. In a later genetic analysis, fewer N-insertions in productive TCRs were reported among donors in an Asian-associated ancestry cluster than the roughly 700-donor mean. CMV serostatus was the only immune exposure information available for the cohort. Correlated functional status among segregating V segments might reflect linkage disequilibrium, but an unknown experimental factor could not be ruled out. In an earlier analysis of about 550 of the donors, most TCR beta V segments were observed in productive rearrangements about 90% or about 30% of the time, broadly matching IMGT annotations. According to a later analysis, TCR association rates differed among HLA loci, with DRB1 alleles showing the most associated TCRs and HLA-C alleles showing the fewest. Across donors, most TCR sequences were observed very rarely, whereas some public TCRs were present in many individuals. The study gave a list of about 150 TCR beta chains associated with cytomegalovirus. Strong co-occurrence of HLA alleles, especially DR and DQ, made assigning TCR associations to individual alleles difficult. Several of the top co-occurrence clusters appeared to be linked to parvovirus B19, influenza, CMV and Epstein-Barr virus, according to a later analysis. A further reported finding was that TCR beta sequences accurately predicted the HLA-A and HLA-B alleles for most subjects in the first cohort. The authors suggested that the approach could potentially be extended to other disease states and immunological phenotypes. Some IMGT-functional V segments, including TRBV6-2 and TRBV6-3, could not be told apart with the 87-base-pair reads, so those segments were excluded. A later analysis found that HLA-associated TCR beta chains were more clonally expanded and had lower generation probabilities than equally common non-associated chains. At a false discovery rate of 0.05, a later analysis linked under 20,000 TCR beta sequences to specific HLA alleles.

As to this clone: What antigen it recognizes has not been identified. No per-base quality is available; no much larger clone lies one base away.

The cohort was made up of about 670 healthy bone marrow donors. At the time of sampling, all cohort members were nominally healthy, though unrecorded immune exposures were likely present. The donor tested CMV seronegative and was one of the 352 seronegative cohort members. Each donor provided a peripheral blood sample, and peripheral blood mononuclear cells were used for TCR beta sequencing. Genomic DNA extraction from the blood cell samples was performed with the Qiagen DNeasy Blood Extraction Kit. The library was built by means of the immunoSEQ multiplex PCR assay. A mixture of 60 forward primers for TCR Vbeta segments and 13 reverse primers for TCR Jbeta segments was used in the multiplex PCR. The CDR3 region of rearranged TCR beta genes was amplified from genomic DNA with a multiplex PCR assay. On the Illumina HiSeq System, the amplified TCR beta libraries were sequenced as 87-base-pair reads. The published analysis was carried out like this. Across the roughly 700 repertoires, a later analysis counted roughly 77 million unique TCR beta chains, some 11 million of which were shared by at least two donors. To remove PCR and sequencing errors, raw reads were error-corrected and collapsed into unique sequences using a nearest-neighbor algorithm that merged closely related sequences. To assign V, D and J gene segments, CDR3 sequences were aligned to IMGT reference sequences. For a sequence to be retained, a match of at least six nucleotides to both a V gene segment and a J gene segment was required. Rearrangements were classified as productive when the CDR3 lacked stop codons and remained in frame with V and J, and all other rearrangements were classified as non-productive. CDR3 was defined by IMGT convention, running from the second conserved V-encoded cysteine to the conserved J-encoded phenylalanine. The earlier analysis of roughly 590 of the donors excluded any sequence lacking an unambiguous match to a single V gene segment. In an earlier analysis of several hundred of the donors, a V segment was called functional when productive rearrangements were above 56.7%, and segregating when the standard deviation between donors exceeded 5%. A statistical classification framework was developed to diagnose cytomegalovirus status using the catalog of TCR beta chain sequences. In a later analysis, TCR nucleotide sequences were compared against IMGT/GENE-DB human TR gene sequences so that V and J genes could be assigned. The TCRdist pipeline was used in a later analysis to assign CDR3 sequences and most-parsimonious VDJ recombination scenarios. In a later analysis, each TCR beta chain was defined by its CDR3 amino acid sequence together with its V-gene family, and reads lacking a unique V-gene family were excluded. To address suspected cross-contamination and a sequencing artifact, a later analysis removed approximately 590 highly shared, low-generation-probability nucleotide sequences. A later analysis calculated a clonal expansion index for each public chain from normalized within-repertoire ranks of inferred template counts. Generation probabilities in a later analysis came from a VDJ recombination model fitted to out-of-frame rearrangements, and those results were checked against IGoR. In a later analysis, hypergeometric tests were used to score TCR-TCR, TCR-HLA and TCR-CMV co-occurrence, with a repertoire-size bias correction applied to TCR pairs. To estimate false discovery rates, a later analysis permuted the HLA or CMV assignments 20 times. A later analysis grouped co-occurring TCRs with DBSCAN, adding TCRdist sequence similarity when clustering within HLA-allele-positive subsets. For co-occurrence clustering, repertoires with fewer than 30,000 or more than 120,000 public chains were excluded, along with roughly 5 repertoires with anomalous nucleotide sharing. This is the immuneACCESS table as TCRdb keeps it, with only in-frame sequences that have V and J called. A part of the clones is gone; compared with another copy, unresolved V genes explain less than half, and the rest is unexplained. V and J calls and clone size are copied from that table; D and trimming were computed from the DNA. The table for this sample lists some 130,000 clones; about 78% of them were counted only once. The biggest ten clones account for roughly 1.5% of the sample.

Based on the germline V gene, the CDR1 and CDR2 sequences are MDHEN and SYDVKM. V is clipped by 2 bases and J by 4 bases, and the sequence between their germline boundaries is 11 bases long. From its cysteine to its phenylalanine, the CDR3 spans 14 amino acids. Kept here is only the CDR3 DNA, which spans 42 bases and is read in frame from base 1. Sample: PBMCs. The source of this sequence is a female donor in good health and CMV-seronegative. The chain links TRBV28 with TRBJ1-1, with the D segment identity uncertain. The CDR3: CASSLPGMGTEAFF. The nucleotide sequence is TGTGCCAGCAGTTTACCCGGGATGGGCACTGAAGCTTTCTTT.